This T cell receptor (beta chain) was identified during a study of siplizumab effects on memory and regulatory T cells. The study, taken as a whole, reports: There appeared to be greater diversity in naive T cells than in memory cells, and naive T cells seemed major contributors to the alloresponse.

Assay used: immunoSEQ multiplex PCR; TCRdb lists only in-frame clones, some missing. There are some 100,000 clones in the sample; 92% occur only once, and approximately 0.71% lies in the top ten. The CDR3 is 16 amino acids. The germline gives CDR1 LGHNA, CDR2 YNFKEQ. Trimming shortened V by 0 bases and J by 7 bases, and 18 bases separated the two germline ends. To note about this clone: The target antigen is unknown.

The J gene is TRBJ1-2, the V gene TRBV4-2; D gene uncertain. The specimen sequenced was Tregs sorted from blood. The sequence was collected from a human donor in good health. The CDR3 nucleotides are TGTGCCAGCAGCCAAGAGCTATCCGGGGTTGGGTCTGGCTACACCTTC. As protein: CASSQELSGVGSGYTF.